This T cell receptor beta chain emerged from a study of CD8 T cells in ankylosing spondylitis. Molecular-barcoded quantitative 5'-RACE produced these TCR beta libraries. TCRdb redid the calling of the 5' RACE reads with MiXCR, one entry per CDR3 protein. This sample has around 250,000 distinct CDR3 sequences, with about 10% found just once. This clonotype was recorded many times. Germline CDR1 reads DFQATT; CDR2 reads SNEGSKA (reference sequence). V lost 5 bases, J lost 3 bases, and 13 bases stayed unmatched. This CDR3 contains 17 residues. The clonotype was recovered from a male donor with ankylosing spondylitis or in good health (not recorded which). The sequencing sample was made of blood, either unsorted or a sorted T cell fraction (not recorded which). The chain links TRBV20-1 to TRBJ2-5; 12 positions agree with TRBD2. The DNA of the CDR3 is TGCAGTGCTGCCCTAGGGACTAGCGGGTATATCGAAGAGACCCAGTACTTC. Residues: CSAALGTSGYIEETQYF.